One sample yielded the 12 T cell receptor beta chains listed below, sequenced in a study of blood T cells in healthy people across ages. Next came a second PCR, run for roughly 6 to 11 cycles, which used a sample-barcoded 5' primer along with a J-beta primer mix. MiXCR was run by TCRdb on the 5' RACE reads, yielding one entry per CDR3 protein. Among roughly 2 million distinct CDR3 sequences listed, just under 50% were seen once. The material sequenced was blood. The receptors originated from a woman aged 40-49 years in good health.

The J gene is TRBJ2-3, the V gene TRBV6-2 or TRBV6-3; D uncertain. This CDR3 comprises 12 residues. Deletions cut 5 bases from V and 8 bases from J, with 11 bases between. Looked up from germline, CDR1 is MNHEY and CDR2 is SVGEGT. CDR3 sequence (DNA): TGTGCCAGCAGTAAGCTAGTCCGTACGCAGTATTTT. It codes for CASSKLVRTQYF.

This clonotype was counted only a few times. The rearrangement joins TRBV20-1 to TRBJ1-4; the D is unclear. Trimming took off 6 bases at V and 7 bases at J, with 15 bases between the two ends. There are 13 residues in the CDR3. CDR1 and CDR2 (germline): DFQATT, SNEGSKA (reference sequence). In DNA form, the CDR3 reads TGCAGTGCAGAGGGCATAGGTTTTGAAAAACTGTTTTTT. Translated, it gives CSAEGIGFEKLFF.

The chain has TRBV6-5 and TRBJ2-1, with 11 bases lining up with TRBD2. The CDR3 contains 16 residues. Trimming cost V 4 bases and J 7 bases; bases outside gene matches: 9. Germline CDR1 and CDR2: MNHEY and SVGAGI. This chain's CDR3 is CASSFSTSGAMNEQFF. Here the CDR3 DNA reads TGTGCCAGCAGTTTTTCGACTAGCGGGGCCATGAATGAGCAGTTCTTC.

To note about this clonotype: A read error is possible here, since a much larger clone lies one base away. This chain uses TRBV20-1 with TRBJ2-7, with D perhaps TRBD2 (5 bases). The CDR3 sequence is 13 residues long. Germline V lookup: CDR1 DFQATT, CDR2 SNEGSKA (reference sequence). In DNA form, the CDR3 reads TGCAGTACTAGAGGTGGACGTCCCGGAGAGCAGTACTTC. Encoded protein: CSTRGGRPGEQYF.

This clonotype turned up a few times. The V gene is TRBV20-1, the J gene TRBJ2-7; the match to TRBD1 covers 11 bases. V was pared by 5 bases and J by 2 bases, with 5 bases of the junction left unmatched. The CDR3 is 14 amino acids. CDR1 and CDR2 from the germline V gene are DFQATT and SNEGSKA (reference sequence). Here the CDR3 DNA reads TGCAGTGCTGCCGGGACAGGGGGAACCTACGAGCAGTACTTC. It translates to CSAAGTGGTYEQYF.

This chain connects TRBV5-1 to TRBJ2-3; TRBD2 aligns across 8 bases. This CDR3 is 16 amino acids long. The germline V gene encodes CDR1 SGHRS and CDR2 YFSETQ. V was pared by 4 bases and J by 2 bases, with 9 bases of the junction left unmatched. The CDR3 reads CASSTGLVPITDTQYF. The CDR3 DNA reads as TGCGCCAGCAGCACGGGACTAGTCCCGATCACAGATACGCAGTATTTT.

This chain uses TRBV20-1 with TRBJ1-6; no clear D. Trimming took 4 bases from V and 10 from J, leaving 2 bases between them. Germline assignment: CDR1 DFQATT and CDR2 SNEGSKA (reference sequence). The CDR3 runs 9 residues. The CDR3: CSAKSPLHF. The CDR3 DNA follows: TGCAGTGCTAAATCACCCCTCCACTTT.

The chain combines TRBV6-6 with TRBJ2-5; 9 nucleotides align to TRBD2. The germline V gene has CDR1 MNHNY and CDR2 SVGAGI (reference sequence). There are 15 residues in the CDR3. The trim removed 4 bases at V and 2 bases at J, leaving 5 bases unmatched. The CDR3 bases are TGTGCCAGCAGTTTTGAGCGGGGGGTGCAAGAGACCCAGTACTTC. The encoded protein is CASSFERGVQETQYF.

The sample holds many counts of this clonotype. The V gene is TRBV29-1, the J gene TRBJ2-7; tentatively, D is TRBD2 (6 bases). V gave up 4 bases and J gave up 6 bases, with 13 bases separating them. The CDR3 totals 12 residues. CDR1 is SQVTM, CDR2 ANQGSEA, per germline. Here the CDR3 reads CSVGGREVEQYF. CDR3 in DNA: TGCAGCGTTGGGGGAAGGGAGGTCGAGCAGTACTTC.

The CDR3 bases are TGTGCCAGCAGCTTCAATCGGGACGAGGGGTCATTGGAGAACATTCAGTACTTC. Translating it yields CASSFNRDEGSLENIQYF. The chain carries TRBV7-3 and TRBJ2-4, with D possibly called TRBD1 or TRBD2 (5 bases each). V was cut by 3 bases and J by 7 bases, with 25 bases left in between. Germline V lookup: CDR1 SGHTA, CDR2 FQGTGA. The CDR3 contains 18 residues.

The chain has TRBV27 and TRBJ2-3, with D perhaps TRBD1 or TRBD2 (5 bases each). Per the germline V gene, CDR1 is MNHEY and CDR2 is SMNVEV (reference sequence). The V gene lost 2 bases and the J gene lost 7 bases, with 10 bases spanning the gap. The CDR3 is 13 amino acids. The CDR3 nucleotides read TGTGCCAGCAGTTTAGGGGGTGGGAATACGCAGTATTTT. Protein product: CASSLGGGNTQYF.

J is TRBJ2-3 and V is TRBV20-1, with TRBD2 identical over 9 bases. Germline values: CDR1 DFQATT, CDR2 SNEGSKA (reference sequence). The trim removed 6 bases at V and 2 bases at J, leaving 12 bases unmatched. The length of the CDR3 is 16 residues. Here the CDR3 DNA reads TGCAGTGCCCAAAAACCCGGGACTAGCATCACAGATACGCAGTATTTT. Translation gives CSAQKPGTSITDTQYF.